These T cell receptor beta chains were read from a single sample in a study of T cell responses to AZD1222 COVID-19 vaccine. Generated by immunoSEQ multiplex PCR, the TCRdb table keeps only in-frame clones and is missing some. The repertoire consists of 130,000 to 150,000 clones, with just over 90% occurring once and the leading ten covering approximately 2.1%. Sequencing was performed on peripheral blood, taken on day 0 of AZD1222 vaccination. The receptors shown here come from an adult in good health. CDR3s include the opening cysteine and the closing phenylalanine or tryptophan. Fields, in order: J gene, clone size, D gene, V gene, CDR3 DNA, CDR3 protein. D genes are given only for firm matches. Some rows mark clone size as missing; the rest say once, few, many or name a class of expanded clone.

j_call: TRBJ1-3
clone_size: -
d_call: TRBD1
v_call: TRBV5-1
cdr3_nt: TGCGCCAGCAGCACATCCCTGACAGGGAATGGAAACACCATATATTTT
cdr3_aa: CASSTSLTGNGNTIYF

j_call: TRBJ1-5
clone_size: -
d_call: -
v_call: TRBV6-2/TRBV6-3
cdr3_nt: TGTGCCAGCAGTTATTCACGTCAGCCCCAGCATTTT
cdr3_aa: CASSYSRQPQHF

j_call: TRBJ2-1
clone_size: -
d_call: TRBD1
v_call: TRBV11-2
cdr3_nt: TGTGCCAGCAGCGTAGGCTACAGGGGCAATGAGCAGTTCTTC
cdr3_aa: CASSVGYRGNEQFF

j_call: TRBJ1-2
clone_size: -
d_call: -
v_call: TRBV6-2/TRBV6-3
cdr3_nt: TGTGCCAGCAGTTACTCGGGACGCGACTATGGCTACACCTTC
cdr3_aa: CASSYSGRDYGYTF

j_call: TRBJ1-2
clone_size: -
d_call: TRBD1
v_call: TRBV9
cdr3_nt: TGTGCCAGCAGCACCCGGACAGGGGGCGATGGCTACACCTTC
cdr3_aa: CASSTRTGGDGYTF

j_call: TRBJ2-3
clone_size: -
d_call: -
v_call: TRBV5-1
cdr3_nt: TGCGCCAGCAGCTCCCCCCCAGATACGCAGTATTTT
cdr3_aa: CASSSPPDTQYF

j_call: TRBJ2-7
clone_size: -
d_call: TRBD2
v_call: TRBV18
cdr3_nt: TGTGCCAGCTCACCAATCGGAGCGGGGTTCGAGCAGTACTTC
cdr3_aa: CASSPIGAGFEQYF

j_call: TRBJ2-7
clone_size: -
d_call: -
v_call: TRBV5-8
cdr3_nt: TGTGCCAGCAGCTTGGGGATAGGGCAGGGCCCCCCCTACGAGCAGTACTTC
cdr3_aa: CASSLGIGQGPPYEQYF

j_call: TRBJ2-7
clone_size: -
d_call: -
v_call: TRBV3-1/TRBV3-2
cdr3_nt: TGTGCCAGCAGCCAAGCCTCCTACAGGGCAGCCGGCTACGAGCAGTACTTC
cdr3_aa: CASSQASYRAAGYEQYF

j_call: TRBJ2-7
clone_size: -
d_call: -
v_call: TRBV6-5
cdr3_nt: TGTGCCAGCAGTTACTCGGGCAGGGGTTTGGAGGAGCAGTACTTC
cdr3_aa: CASSYSGRGLEEQYF

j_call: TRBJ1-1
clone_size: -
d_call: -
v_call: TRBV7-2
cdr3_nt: TGTGCCAGCAGCTTAGCGATGGGAGGGGGGACTGAAGCTTTCTTT
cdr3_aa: CASSLAMGGGTEAFF

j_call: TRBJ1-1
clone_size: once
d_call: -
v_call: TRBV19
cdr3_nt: TGTGCCAGTAGTATTGGGGTCATGAACACTGAAGCTTTCTTT
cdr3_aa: CASSIGVMNTEAFF

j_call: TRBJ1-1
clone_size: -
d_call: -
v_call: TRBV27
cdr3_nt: TGTGCCAGTTCCCCCTTACAGCAGAACACTGAAGCTTTCTTT
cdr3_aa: CASSPLQQNTEAFF

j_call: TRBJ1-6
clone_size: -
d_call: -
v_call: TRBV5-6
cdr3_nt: TGTGCCAGCAGCTTGAGGGGCAGGCGGACTTCACCCCTCCACTTT
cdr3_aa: CASSLRGRRTSPLHF

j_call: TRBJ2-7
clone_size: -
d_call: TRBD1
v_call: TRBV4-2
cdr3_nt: TGTGCCAGCAGCCAAGATCTTGGGGACAGGGTCACCTACGAGCAGTACTTC
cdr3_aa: CASSQDLGDRVTYEQYF

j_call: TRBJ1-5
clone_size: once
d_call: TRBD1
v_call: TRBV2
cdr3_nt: TGTGCCAGCAGTGGAGAGACAGGGAGTGGCAATCAGCCCCAGCATTTT
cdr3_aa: CASSGETGSGNQPQHF

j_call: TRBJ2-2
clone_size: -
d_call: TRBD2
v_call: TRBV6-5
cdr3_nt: TGTGCCAGCAGTTACTCTGGCGGGGGGGCCGGGGAGCTGTTTTTT
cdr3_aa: CASSYSGGGAGELFF

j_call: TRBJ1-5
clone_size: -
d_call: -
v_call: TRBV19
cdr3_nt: TGTGCCAGTAGTTTCGGGACACCGGCCAATCAGCCCCAGCATTTT
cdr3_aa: CASSFGTPANQPQHF

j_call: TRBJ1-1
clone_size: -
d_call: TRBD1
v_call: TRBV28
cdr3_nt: TGTGCCAGCAGTTTTTTGTCGGGACAGGGGGCATCTGAAGCTTTCTTT
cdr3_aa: CASSFLSGQGASEAFF

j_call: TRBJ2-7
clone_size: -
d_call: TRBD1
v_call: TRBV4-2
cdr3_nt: TGTGCCAGCAGCCAAGCACTTCCTGCGGGACAGGGGATCTCCTACGAGCAGTACTTC
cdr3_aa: CASSQALPAGQGISYEQYF

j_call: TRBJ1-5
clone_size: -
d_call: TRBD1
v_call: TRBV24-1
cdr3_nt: TGTGCCACCGGGGACAGTAGCAATCAGCCCCAGCATTTT
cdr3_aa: CATGDSSNQPQHF

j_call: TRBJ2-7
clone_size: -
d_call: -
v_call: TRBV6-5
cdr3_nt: TGTGCCAGCAGCGGATGGACGGCTACCTACGAGCAGTACTTC
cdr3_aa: CASSGWTATYEQYF

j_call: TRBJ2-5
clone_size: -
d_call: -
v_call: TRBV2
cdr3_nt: TGTGCCAGCAGATCGGGGGGCGGGTTGGAGACCCAGTACTTC
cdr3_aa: CASRSGGGLETQYF

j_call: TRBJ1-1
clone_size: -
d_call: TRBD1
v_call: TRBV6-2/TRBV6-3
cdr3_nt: TGTGCCAGCAGCTGGACAGGGAACACTGAAGCTTTCTTT
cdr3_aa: CASSWTGNTEAFF

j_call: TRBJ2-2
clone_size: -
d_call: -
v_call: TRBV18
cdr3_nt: TGTGCCAGCTCCCCGTTCACCCTGGATACCGGGGAGCTGTTTTTT
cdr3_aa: CASSPFTLDTGELFF

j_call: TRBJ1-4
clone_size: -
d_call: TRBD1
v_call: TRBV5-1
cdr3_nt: TGCGCCAGCAGTCAGGGACAGATGGGTGAAAAACTGTTTTTT
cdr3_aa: CASSQGQMGEKLFF